The 29 T cell receptor beta chains in this list originate from one sample, sequenced in a study of Ad26.COV2.S vaccination and SARS-CoV-2 variants (dated by TCRdb to 2020 to 2022). Explained via the paper, the treatment or condition label denotes: 15 to 20 received Ad26.COV2.S at low or high dose, single or two shots; a few received placebo; per-sample allocation not given. For vaccine and placebo recipients, the sequenced repertoires came from samples collected on day 63 after the first injection. Library creation used the immunoSEQ multiplex PCR assay. Sourced from immuneACCESS, this table was stored by TCRdb with only in-frame sequences that have V and J called. A share of the clones is absent; for the studies checked, an unresolved V gene accounts for under half, and the remainder has no known explanation. Within this sample are some 640,000 clones, with more than 80% of them counted one time only. The ten largest clones represent about 1.5% of the sample.

The material was peripheral blood, obtained in a trial of Ad26.COV2.S vaccine versus placebo. The receptor set was obtained from a person aged 18-60 years who received the Ad26.COV2.S COVID-19 vaccine or a placebo.

V usage is TRBV6-6 and J usage is TRBJ2-5, with TRBD2 matching 11 bases. CDR3 size: 16 residues. Germline lookup yields CDR1 MNHNY and CDR2 SVGAGI (reference sequence). Germline trimming cut 5 bases from V and 5 bases from J; bases unmatched to any gene: 10. CDR3 region: CASSTKLAGEYETQYF. The CDR3 DNA follows: TGTGCCAGCAGTACCAAACTAGCGGGAGAATATGAGACCCAGTACTTC.

V gene TRBV7-9 combines with J gene TRBJ2-7; TRBD1 might be the D (6 bases). Looked up from germline, CDR1 is SEHNR and CDR2 is FQNEAQ (reference sequence). The CDR3 contains 12 residues. V was shortened by 2 bases and J by 6 bases, with 8 bases between the two germline ends. The CDR3 DNA follows: TGTGCCAGCAGCTTAAGGGGGATCGAGCAGTACTTC. Translation gives CASSLRGIEQYF.

The chain combines TRBV7-8 with TRBJ1-2; 7 nucleotides align to TRBD1. The CDR3 has 18 amino acids. Germline CDR1 reads SGHVS; CDR2 reads FQNEAQ. V lost 1 base and J lost 1; bases outside the gene matches: 12. The DNA for the CDR3 is TGTGCCAGCAGCTTAGGAGGGGGCGCGGAAATGGATAACTATGGCTACACCTTC. Residues: CASSLGGGAEMDNYGYTF.

The sample holds one count of this clone. The chain employs TRBV5-1 and TRBJ2-6; 9 bases fit TRBD1. V dropped 4 bases and J dropped 0; count of bases not matched to a gene: 5. Germline CDR1 SGHRS, CDR2 YFSETQ. The CDR3 loop spans 17 amino acids. The DNA for the CDR3 is TGCGCCAGCAGCCTGACGACAGGGGGCTCTGGGGCCAACGTCCTGACTTTC. Translation: CASSLTTGGSGANVLTF.

This clone has a handful of counts. The rearrangement joins TRBV6-5 to TRBJ1-3; D is ambiguous. The V gene lost 2 bases and the J gene lost 4 bases, with 9 bases spanning the gap. The germline CDR1 and CDR2 sequences are MNHEY and SVGAGI. This CDR3 region has 14 residues. DNA of the CDR3: TGTGCCAGCAGTTACAAGGTTGGGGGAAACACCATATATTTT. Residues: CASSYKVGGNTIYF.

This sequence joins TRBV11-1 and TRBJ1-1; possibly TRBD1 for D (5 bases). Germline V gene data show CDR1 as SGHAT and CDR2 as FQDESV (reference sequence). The V and J ends lost 4 bases and 4 bases respectively, with 13 bases between them. The CDR3 sequence is 14 residues long. The CDR3 bases are TGTGCCAGCAGCTCAGGGCGCACGGTCACTGAAGCTTTCTTT. Amino acids: CASSSGRTVTEAFF.

The V and J genes are TRBV6-6 and TRBJ1-5; D not certain. The V end lost 4 bases, the J end lost 8 bases, and 9 bases lay between the germline ends. CDR1 and CDR2 (germline): MNHNY, SVGAGI (reference sequence). The CDR3 sequence is 12 residues long. CDR3 DNA sequence: TGTGCCAGCAGTTTGGGTGATAAGCCCCAGCATTTT. Its translation: CASSLGDKPQHF.

The rearrangement joins TRBV5-4 to TRBJ1-1; 9 bases map to TRBD1. With 5 bases clipped from V and 7 bases from J, the junction kept 3 bases outside the gene matches. The CDR3 is 12 amino acids. CDR1 and CDR2 from the germline V gene are SGHNT and YYREEE (reference sequence). CDR3 residues: CASRPDRGEAFF. CDR3 bases: TGTGCCAGCAGACCGGACAGGGGTGAAGCTTTCTTT.

This clone came up a few times. The chain carries TRBV6-5 and TRBJ1-2; 10 bases line up with TRBD1. The CDR3 has 13 amino acids. CDR1 and CDR2 (germline): MNHEY, SVGAGI. Germline trimming cut 7 bases from V and 4 bases from J; bases unmatched to any gene: 3. The CDR3 DNA reads TGTGCCAGCAAGACAGGGGGCGGCTATGGCTACACCTTC. The encoded protein is CASKTGGGYGYTF.

This clone has only a few counts. V gene TRBV2 combines with J gene TRBJ1-5, with 8 bases that match TRBD1. Germline CDR1 reads SNHLY; CDR2 reads FYNNEI. V trimming: 6 bases; J trimming: 6 bases; junction bases outside the gene matches: 13. The CDR3 runs 16 residues. CDR3 protein: CASSSWSGQGRQPQHF. The CDR3 nucleotides read TGTGCCAGCAGCTCCTGGTCTGGACAGGGCCGTCAGCCCCAGCATTTT.

The V call is TRBV18, the J call TRBJ2-5, with TRBD2 matching over 8 bases. From germline, CDR1 is KGHSH and CDR2 LQKENI. The junction had 8 bases not matched to a gene; V was cut back by 1 base and J by 4 bases. This CDR3 comprises 16 residues. The CDR3 coding sequence is TGTGCCAGCTCACCACTCGCGGGAGGTTCGGGAGAGACCCAGTACTTC. Amino acid sequence: CASSPLAGGSGETQYF.

V and J are TRBV6-5 and TRBJ1-3, with D possibly being TRBD1 (5 bases). Germline V gene lookup returns CDR1 MNHEY and CDR2 SVGAGI. Trimming cost V 6 bases and J 0 bases, with 12 bases left between them. CDR3 length: 15 residues. The CDR3 DNA follows: TGTGCCAGCAGACCCTTGGGGGGCTCTGGAAACACCATATATTTT. It is translated as CASRPLGGSGNTIYF.

This clone has only one observation. The CDR3 bases are TGTGCCAGCAGCCCCTTGTCACCTTACGAGCAGTACTTC. This gives the protein CASSPLSPYEQYF. The chain has TRBV7-6 and TRBJ2-7, with no clear D. The germline V and J ends were trimmed by 5 bases and 4 bases, with 12 bases remaining between them. Germline assignment: CDR1 SGHVS and CDR2 FNYEAQ. The CDR3 has 13 amino acids.

This clone was seen once. The V and J genes are TRBV4-1 and TRBJ1-5; unclear D gene. Germline V CDR1 and CDR2: MGHRA, YSYEKL. The CDR3 totals 13 residues. The germline V and J ends were trimmed by 4 bases and 3 bases, with 7 bases remaining between them. The CDR3 nucleotides read TGCGCCAGCAGCCCGGGTCCCAATCAGCCCCAGCATTTT. Amino acid sequence: CASSPGPNQPQHF.

The gene calls are TRBV18 and TRBJ2-1, with 7 bases lining up with TRBD2. CDR1 KGHSH and CDR2 LQKENI come from the germline V gene. The CDR3 is 17 amino acids. The J segment lost 7 bases and the V segment lost 4 bases, leaving 16 bases of the junction unmatched. In DNA form, the CDR3 reads TGTGCCAGCTCACACACACCGACTAGCCGGGAGTGGAATGAGCAGTTCTTC. It is translated as CASSHTPTSREWNEQFF.

The chain combines TRBV15 with TRBJ1-5; TRBD1 aligns across 7 bases. From germline, CDR1 is LNHNV and CDR2 YYDKDF (reference sequence). CDR3 length: 18 residues. Trimming at V came to 0 bases and at J to 0 bases, leaving 8 bases not matched to a gene. The CDR3 coding sequence is TGTGCCACCAGCAGAGACCGACAGGGACCTACTAGCAATCAGCCCCAGCATTTT. It codes for CATSRDRQGPTSNQPQHF.

Here the CDR3 reads CASQNRGTVSYEQYF. The CDR3 bases are TGTGCCAGTCAGAACCGCGGGACGGTATCCTACGAGCAGTACTTC. The chain joins TRBV6-5 to TRBJ2-7; possibly TRBD2 for D (6 bases). CDR1 and CDR2 (germline): MNHEY, SVGAGI. CDR3 size: 15 residues. The ends were cut back, 9 bases at V and 1 base at J, with 19 bases in the middle.

The J gene is TRBJ2-7, the V gene TRBV6-6; 7 nucleotides line up with TRBD2. The length of the CDR3 is 13 residues. Per the germline V gene, CDR1 is MNHNY and CDR2 is SVGAGI (reference sequence). J was trimmed by 3 bases and V by 5 bases; bases with no gene match: 4. CDR3 sequence (DNA): TGTGCCAGCAGTGGGGGGAGGGACTACGAGCAGTACTTC. This encodes CASSGGRDYEQYF.

The chain has TRBV5-6 and TRBJ2-7, with 9 bases identical to TRBD1. The V gene's germline CDR1 is SGHDT and CDR2 YYEEEE. CDR3 length equals 16 residues. Trimming took 4 bases from V and 5 from J; bases not matched to a gene: 13. The CDR3 loop is CASSPENRGLWHEQYF. Here the CDR3 DNA reads TGTGCCAGCAGCCCGGAAAACAGGGGGCTATGGCACGAGCAGTACTTC.

The chain employs TRBV10-2 and TRBJ1-2; D gene uncertain. The CDR3 is 13 amino acids. V was trimmed by 3 bases and J by 4 bases, leaving 9 bases between them. Germline values: CDR1 WSHSY, CDR2 SAAADI. CDR3 bases: TGCGCCAGCAGTGAACGTCAGACCTATGGCTACACCTTC. Protein sequence: CASSERQTYGYTF.

The chain is built from TRBV18 and TRBJ2-1, with 11 bases fitting TRBD1. The CDR3 loop spans 16 amino acids. Per the germline V gene, CDR1 is KGHSH and CDR2 is LQKENI. V lost 3 bases and J lost 7; bases outside the gene matches: 8. As DNA, the CDR3 is TGTGCCAGCTCACCCCCTGCCGGGACAGGGGGAAATGAGCAGTTCTTC. Its protein product is CASSPPAGTGGNEQFF.

This chain joins TRBV24-1 and TRBJ2-3; D perhaps matches TRBD2 (7 bases). The CDR3 runs 16 residues. V lost 4 bases, J lost 0 bases, and 13 bases lay in between. Per the germline V gene, CDR1 is KGHDR and CDR2 is SFDVKD. CDR3 amino acids: CATSDPAGASTDTQYF. The CDR3 nucleotides read TGTGCCACCAGTGACCCCGCGGGGGCGAGCACAGATACGCAGTATTTT.

The V gene is TRBV7-3, the J gene TRBJ2-1; 9 positions agree with TRBD2. V shed 4 bases, J shed 0 bases, and the junction held 1 base outside the gene matches. The CDR3 runs 15 residues. CDR1 is SGHTA, CDR2 FQGTGA, per germline. CDR3 loop: CASSYSGGSYNEQFF. CDR3 DNA: TGTGCCAGCAGCTATAGCGGGGGCTCCTACAATGAGCAGTTCTTC.

Only a few counts were recorded for this clone. The CDR3 DNA sequence: TGTGCCAGCAGCTTTGGGGCTGGAGCCAAAAACATTCAGTACTTC. Protein: CASSFGAGAKNIQYF. J is TRBJ2-4 and V is TRBV7-3; weak D call: TRBD1 (5 bases). V dropped 3 bases and J dropped 0 bases, with 9 bases sitting between them. CDR3 length equals 15 residues. Germline-derived CDR1 and CDR2 are SGHTA and FQGTGA.

The V and J genes are TRBV6-2 or TRBV6-3 and TRBJ2-1, with 10 positions matching TRBD2. The CDR3 totals 16 residues. Germline V gives CDR1 MNHEY, CDR2 SVGEGT. Germline trimming cut 5 bases from V and 3 bases from J; bases unmatched to any gene: 7. The CDR3 bases are TGTGCCAGCAGTCCCAGACTAGCGGGCTTCTACAATGAGCAGTTCTTC. Translation: CASSPRLAGFYNEQFF.

The V call is TRBV18, the J call TRBJ2-1; no definite D call. The CDR3 has 16 residues. The V gene lost 2 bases and the J gene lost 3 bases, with 14 bases spanning the gap. Germline V CDR1 and CDR2: KGHSH, LQKENI. CDR3 loop: CASSPFHGIRYNEQFF. In DNA, the CDR3 is TGTGCCAGCTCACCATTCCATGGGATTCGCTACAATGAGCAGTTCTTC.

In this sample, this clone turned up once. The rearrangement uses TRBV18 and TRBJ1-4; TRBD1 might be the D (5 bases). The V end lost 4 bases, the J end lost 8 bases, and 14 bases lay between the germline ends. There are 14 residues in the CDR3. Germline lookup yields CDR1 KGHSH and CDR2 LQKENI. CDR3: CASSRAGLGEKLFF. As DNA, the CDR3 is TGTGCCAGCTCACGCGCGGGGCTGGGGGAAAAACTGTTTTTT.

About this clone: Other nucleotide sequences from this sample produce the same CDR3. The J gene is TRBJ2-5, the V gene TRBV18, with D possibly matching TRBD1 (6 bases). The CDR3 extends over 13 amino acids. V lost 6 bases, J lost 2 bases, and 10 bases lay in between. Germline assignment: CDR1 KGHSH and CDR2 LQKENI. CDR3 coding DNA: TGTGCCAGCTCGTCAGGACAGCAAGAGACCCAGTACTTC. This encodes CASSSGQQETQYF.

The rearrangement links TRBV5-5 to TRBJ2-5; D possibly corresponds to TRBD2 (6 bases). Trimming stripped 0 bases from V and 5 bases from J, with 14 bases between. This CDR3 spans 15 amino acids. Germline-derived CDR1 and CDR2 are SGHKS and YYEKEE (reference sequence). The CDR3 DNA reads as TGTGCCAGCAGCTTGGAAGGCGGGGTGGCCGAGACCCAGTACTTC. Protein: CASSLEGGVAETQYF.